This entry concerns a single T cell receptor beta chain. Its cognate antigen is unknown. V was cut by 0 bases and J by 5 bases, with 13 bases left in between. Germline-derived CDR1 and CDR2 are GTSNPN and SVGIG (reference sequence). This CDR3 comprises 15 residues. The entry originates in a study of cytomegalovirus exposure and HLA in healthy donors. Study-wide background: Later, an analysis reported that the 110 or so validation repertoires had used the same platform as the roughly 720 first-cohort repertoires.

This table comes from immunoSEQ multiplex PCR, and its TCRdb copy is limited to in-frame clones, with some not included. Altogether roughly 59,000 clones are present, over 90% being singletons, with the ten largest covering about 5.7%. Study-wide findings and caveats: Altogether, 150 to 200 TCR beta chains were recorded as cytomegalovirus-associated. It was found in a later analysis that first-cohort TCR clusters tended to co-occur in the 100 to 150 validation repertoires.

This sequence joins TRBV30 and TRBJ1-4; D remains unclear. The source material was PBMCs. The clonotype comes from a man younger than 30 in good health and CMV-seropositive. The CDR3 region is CAWSVTGGINEKLFF. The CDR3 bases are TGTGCCTGGAGTGTCACGGGAGGGATCAATGAAAAACTGTTTTTT.